This entry concerns a single TCR beta chain. This record belongs to a study of blood T cell repertoires in COVID-19. The overall study: Acute-phase and convalescent COVID-19 samples originated in the United States, Italy and Spain. The cDNA or gDNA used as material had been derived from T cells, B-cell-depleted T cells, or PBMCs.

Authors' data handling: Researchers report that nucleated cell counts were estimated from reference gene primer amplification. Produced via immunoSEQ multiplex PCR; TCRdb's table is partial and in-frame only. V and J calls and clone size are given by that table; D and trimming were obtained from the DNA. Here the sample spans fewer than 100,000 clones, 80% to 90% being singletons. The V gene lost 2 bases and the J gene lost 2 bases, with 12 bases spanning the gap. Germline V gene data show CDR1 as SGHTA and CDR2 as FQGTGA. The CDR3 loop spans 15 amino acids. The gene calls are TRBV7-3 and TRBJ1-1, with D possibly TRBD1 on 6 matching bases. Sequencing was carried out using peripheral blood. The receptor was derived from a human donor in a cohort sampled during active COVID-19. The CDR3 region is CASSLSPGVNTEAFF. In nucleotides, the CDR3 is TGTGCCAGCAGCTTATCCCCAGGGGTAAACACTGAAGCTTTCTTT.